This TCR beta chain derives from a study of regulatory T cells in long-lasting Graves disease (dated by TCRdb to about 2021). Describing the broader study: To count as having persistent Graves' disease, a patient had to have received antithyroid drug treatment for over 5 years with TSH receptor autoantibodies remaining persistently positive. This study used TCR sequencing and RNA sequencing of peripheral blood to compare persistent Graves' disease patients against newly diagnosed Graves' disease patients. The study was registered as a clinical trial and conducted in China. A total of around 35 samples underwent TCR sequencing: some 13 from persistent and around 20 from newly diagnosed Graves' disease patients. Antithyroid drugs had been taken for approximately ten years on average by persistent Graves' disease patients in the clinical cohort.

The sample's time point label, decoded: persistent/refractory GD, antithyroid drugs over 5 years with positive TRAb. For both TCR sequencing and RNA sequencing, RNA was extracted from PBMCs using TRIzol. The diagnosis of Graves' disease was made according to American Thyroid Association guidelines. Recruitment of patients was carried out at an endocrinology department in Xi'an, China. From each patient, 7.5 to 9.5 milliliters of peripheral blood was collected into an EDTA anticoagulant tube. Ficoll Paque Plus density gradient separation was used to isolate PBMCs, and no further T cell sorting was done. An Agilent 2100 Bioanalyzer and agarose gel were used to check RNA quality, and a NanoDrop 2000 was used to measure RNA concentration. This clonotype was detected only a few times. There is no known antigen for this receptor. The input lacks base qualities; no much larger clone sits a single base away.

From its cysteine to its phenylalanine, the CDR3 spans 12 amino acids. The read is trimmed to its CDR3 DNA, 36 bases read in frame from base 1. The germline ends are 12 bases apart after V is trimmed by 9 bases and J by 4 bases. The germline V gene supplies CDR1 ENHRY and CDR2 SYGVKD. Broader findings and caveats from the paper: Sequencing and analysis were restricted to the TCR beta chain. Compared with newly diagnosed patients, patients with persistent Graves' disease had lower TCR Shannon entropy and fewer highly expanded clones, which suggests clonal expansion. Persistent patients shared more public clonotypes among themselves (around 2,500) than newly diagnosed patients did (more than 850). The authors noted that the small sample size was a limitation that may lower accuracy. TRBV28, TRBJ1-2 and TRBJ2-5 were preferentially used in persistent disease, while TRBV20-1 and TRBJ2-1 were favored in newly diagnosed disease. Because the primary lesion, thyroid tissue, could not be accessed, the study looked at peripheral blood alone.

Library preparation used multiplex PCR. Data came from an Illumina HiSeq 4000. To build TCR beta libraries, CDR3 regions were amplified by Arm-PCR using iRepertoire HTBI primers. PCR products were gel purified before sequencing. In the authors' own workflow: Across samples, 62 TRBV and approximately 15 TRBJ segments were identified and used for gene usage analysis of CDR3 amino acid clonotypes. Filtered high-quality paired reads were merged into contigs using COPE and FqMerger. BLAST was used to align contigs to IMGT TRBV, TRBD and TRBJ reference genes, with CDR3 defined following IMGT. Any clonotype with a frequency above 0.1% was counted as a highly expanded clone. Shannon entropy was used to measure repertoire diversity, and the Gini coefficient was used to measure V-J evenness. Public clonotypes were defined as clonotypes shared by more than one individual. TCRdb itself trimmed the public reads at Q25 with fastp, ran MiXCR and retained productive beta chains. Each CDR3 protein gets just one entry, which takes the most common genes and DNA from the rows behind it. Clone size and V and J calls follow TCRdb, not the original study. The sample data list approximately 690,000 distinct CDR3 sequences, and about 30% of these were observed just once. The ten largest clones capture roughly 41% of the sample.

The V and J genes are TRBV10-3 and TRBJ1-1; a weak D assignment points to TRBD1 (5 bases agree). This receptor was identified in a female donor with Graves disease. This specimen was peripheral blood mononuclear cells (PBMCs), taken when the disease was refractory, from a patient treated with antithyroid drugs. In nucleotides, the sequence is TGTGCCATTACGACAGAATCCACTGAAGCTTTCTTT. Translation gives CAITTESTEAFF.